Listed below are T cell receptor beta chains from one sample, sequenced in a study of blood T cell repertoires in COVID-19. Using immunoSEQ multiplex PCR, the repertoire was profiled, and TCRdb retains in-frame clones only, with some absent. The sample includes 250,000 to 350,000 clones, roughly 90% of them seen just once. The sequencing input was peripheral blood. Receptor source: a woman aged 40 to 50 who had recovered from COVID-19. The CDR3 runs from the conserved cysteine through the conserved F or W. A D gene is named only where the DNA matches it firmly. Where a row states a size, it is once, few, many or the class of an expanded clone; other rows omit it.

V gene	J gene	D gene	clone size	CDR3 DNA	CDR3 protein
TRBV5-1	TRBJ1-6	.	few	TGCGCCAGCAGCATGGGGGAGATGAATTCACCCCTCCACTTT	CASSMGEMNSPLHF
TRBV4-1	TRBJ2-2	TRBD2	.	TGCGCCAGCAGCCGGGTGCTAGCGGGAGGGCCGGTCGGGGAGCTGTTTTTT	CASSRVLAGGPVGELFF
TRBV20-1	TRBJ2-3	TRBD2	.	TGCAGTGCTAGTGCCCCAACTAGCGGCTCCACAGATACGCAGTATTTT	CSASAPTSGSTDTQYF
TRBV20-1	TRBJ2-6	TRBD1	.	TGCAGTGCTAGTGGGGTCCGGGACAGGGGGGTTGGCTCTGGGGCCAACGTCCTGACTTTC	CSASGVRDRGVGSGANVLTF
TRBV27	TRBJ2-4	TRBD2	once	TGTGCCAGCAGTTTATATCCTAGCGGCATCGAAAACATTCAGTACTTC	CASSLYPSGIENIQYF
TRBV11-1	TRBJ2-3	.	.	TGTGCCAGCAGCTTAGCGCAGGGGACCACAGATACGCAGTATTTT	CASSLAQGTTDTQYF
TRBV28	TRBJ1-1	.	.	TGTGCCAGCAGTGTCGTGACAGCAAACACTGAAGCTTTCTTT	CASSVVTANTEAFF
TRBV18	TRBJ2-7	TRBD2	.	TGTGCCAGCTCACCGACTAGCGGTACCTACGAGCAGTACTTC	CASSPTSGTYEQYF
TRBV29-1	TRBJ2-7	TRBD1	.	TGCAGCGCAAACTTAGGACAGGGGAACTCCTACGAGCAGTACTTC	CSANLGQGNSYEQYF
TRBV5-1	TRBJ2-5	TRBD2	few	TGCGCCAGCAGGAAGTCTAGCGGGGCCCAAGAGACCCAGTACTTC	CASRKSSGAQETQYF
TRBV6-1	TRBJ2-7	TRBD2	.	TGTGCCAGCAGTGAAAGTATGGCACCGGGGAGGGCCGAGCAGTACTTC	CASSESMAPGRAEQYF
TRBV5-1	TRBJ1-2	TRBD1	.	TGCGCCAGCAGCTTGGATGGCGGGACAGTTTATGGCTACACCTTC	CASSLDGGTVYGYTF
TRBV5-1	TRBJ1-1	TRBD1	.	TGCGCCAGCAGGGAACAGGGGGACACTGAAGCTTTCTTT	CASREQGDTEAFF
TRBV5-4	TRBJ2-5	TRBD1	.	TGTGCCAGCAGCAAAAACAGGGGAGAAGAGACCCAGTACTTC	CASSKNRGEETQYF
TRBV11-2	TRBJ2-7	.	.	TGTGCCAGCACCCCGACAGGTGCTACCTACGAGCAGTACTTC	CASTPTGATYEQYF
TRBV30	TRBJ2-3	.	.	TGTGCCTGGCGCAGGGCGCGCACAGATACGCAGTATTTT	CAWRRARTDTQYF
TRBV5-5	TRBJ1-3	.	.	TGTGCCAGCAGCTTGGTACAGGGTAAAGGAAACACCATATATTTT	CASSLVQGKGNTIYF
TRBV27	TRBJ2-7	TRBD1	.	TGTGCCAGCAGTTCCCCGGGACAGGCCTACGAGCAGTACTTC	CASSSPGQAYEQYF
TRBV19	TRBJ2-3	.	.	TGTGCCAGTCGCGTAGCGTATAGCACAGATACGCAGTATTTT	CASRVAYSTDTQYF
TRBV30	TRBJ2-3	.	.	TGTGCCTGGGGGCGTCTCGGGGAGATCCACACAGATACGCAGTATTTT	CAWGRLGEIHTDTQYF
TRBV9	TRBJ2-1	TRBD2	.	TGTGCCAGCAGCGTCCAGACTAGCGGGATAAATGAGCAGTTCTTC	CASSVQTSGINEQFF
TRBV5-4	TRBJ1-1	TRBD1	.	TGTGCCAGCAGCTTGGGAGGACAGGGGGGTATCACTGAAGCTTTCTTT	CASSLGGQGGITEAFF
TRBV27	TRBJ2-7	TRBD2	.	TGTGCCAGCAGTTTATCCATTGGGACTAGCGGATCCTACGAGCAGTACTTC	CASSLSIGTSGSYEQYF